The next 18 T cell receptor beta chains were all read from a single sample in a study of T-cell reconstitution after alpha-beta-depleted transplantation in children. A library of TCRbeta sequences, prepared with unique molecular identifiers, was generated. TCRdb reprocessed the PCR reads via MiXCR and lists one record per CDR3 protein. The data contain about 200,000 distinct CDR3 sequences, just under 6.5% of them seen just once; the ten biggest clones take up about 4.3%. The sequenced sample was PBMCs, obtained before TCRalphabeta/CD19-depleted stem cell transplant. These receptors were obtained from a girl under two years old with combined immunodeficiency, due to receive a stem cell transplant.

J is TRBJ1-1 and V is TRBV19; perhaps TRBD1 as D (5 bases). Deletions cut 4 bases from V and 6 bases from J, with 18 bases between. The germline V gene encodes CDR1 LNHDA and CDR2 SQIVND (reference sequence). The CDR3 covers 15 residues. In nucleotides, the CDR3 is TGTGCCAGTAGTAGAGGATCCGTAGGGGAGCCTGAAGCTTTCTTT. This sequence encodes CASSRGSVGEPEAFF.

This clonotype has a count of ten or more. J is TRBJ1-3 and V is TRBV28, with D unclear. The CDR3 loop spans 13 amino acids. Trimming removed 4 bases from V and 6 bases from J, with 10 bases in between. Germline values: CDR1 MDHEN, CDR2 SYDVKM. For the CDR3, the DNA is TGTGCCAGCAGTTCCGACCCTGAAAACACCATATATTTT. Its protein is CASSSDPENTIYF.

This clonotype came up many times. This chain joins TRBV12-3 or TRBV12-4 and TRBJ2-3; 7 bases line up with TRBD1. The V gene end was trimmed by 2 bases and the J gene end by 2 bases; junction bases not matched to a gene: 10. The CDR3 loop spans 17 amino acids. CDR3 sequence: CASSLTTGVDNTDTQYF. CDR3 bases: TGTGCCAGCAGTTTAACTACAGGGGTTGACAACACAGATACGCAGTATTTT.

This clonotype has ten or more counts. The V call is TRBV7-6, the J call TRBJ2-7; 7 bases fit TRBD2. V lost 5 bases, J lost 4 bases, and 5 bases stayed unmatched. Germline V lookup: CDR1 SGHVS, CDR2 FNYEAQ. The CDR3 totals 13 residues. Here the CDR3 reads CASSPKLAYEQYF. DNA of the CDR3: TGTGCCAGCAGCCCTAAACTAGCGTACGAGCAGTACTTC.

This clonotype was detected ten times or more. The rearrangement links TRBV4-2 to TRBJ2-1, with 10 positions matching TRBD2. Germline V gene lookup returns CDR1 LGHNA and CDR2 YNFKEQ. V was clipped by 0 bases and J by 9 bases; unmatched bases: 8. The CDR3 runs to 16 residues. CDR3 region: CASSQESSGGLGEQFF. The DNA for the CDR3 is TGTGCCAGCAGCCAAGAATCTAGCGGGGGCCTTGGTGAGCAGTTCTTC.

Ten or more counts support this clonotype. The chain joins TRBV27 to TRBJ2-1; D is ambiguous. This CDR3 contains 16 residues. Deletions cut 5 bases from V and 4 bases from J, with 18 bases between. Germline V gene sequence: CDR1 MNHEY, CDR2 SMNVEV (reference sequence). The CDR3 nucleotides are TGTGCCAGCAGTCTACCAAGTAACCCCCGTTACAATGAGCAGTTCTTC. Translated, it gives CASSLPSNPRYNEQFF.

The CDR3 reads CASSPTPGGSGGNSYEQYF. CDR3 sequence (DNA): TGTGCCAGCTCACCGACGCCCGGGGGTAGCGGGGGAAATTCCTACGAGCAGTACTTC. This chain connects TRBV18 to TRBJ2-7; 9 bases fit TRBD2. The CDR3 loop spans 19 amino acids. The trim removed 3 bases at V and 1 base at J, leaving 16 bases unmatched. Germline V CDR1 and CDR2: KGHSH, LQKENI. Together with reference TRBV18 and TRBJ2-7, the CDR3 gives the full variable domain: NAGVMQNPRHLVRRRGQEARLRCSPMKGHSHVYWYRQLPEEGLKFMVYLQKENIIDESGMPKERFSAEFPKEGPSILRIQQVVRGDSAAYFCASSPTPGGSGGNSYEQYFGPGTRLTVT.

This clonotype was counted ten times or more. At one boundary the junction diverges from the germline segment, which might be a read error. The CDR3 spells CASSFPSGAILHF. CDR3 sequence (DNA): TGCGCCAGCAGCTTCCCTAGCGGGGCTATTCTACATTTT. The rearrangement links TRBV5-1 to TRBJ2-3; 9 positions agree with TRBD2. CDR3 size: 13 residues. From germline, CDR1 is SGHRS and CDR2 YFSETQ. Full variable domain (missing parts from reference TRBV5-1 and TRBJ2-3): KAGVTQTPRYLIKTRGQQVTLSCSPISGHRSVSWYQQTPGQGLQFLFEYFSETQRNKGNFPGRFSGRQFSNSRSEMNVSTLELGDSALYLCASSFPSGAILHFGPGTRLTVL.

This clonotype has more than one count but fewer than ten. The V call is TRBV30, the J call TRBJ1-5, with 9 bases that match TRBD1. J was trimmed by 6 bases and V by 2 bases; bases with no gene match: 5. The CDR3 loop spans 14 amino acids. CDR1 and CDR2 (germline): GTSNPN, SVGIG (reference sequence). The CDR3 DNA reads as TGTGCCTGGAGTCCCGGGACAGGGAGTCAGCCCCAGCATTTT. Translated: CAWSPGTGSQPQHF.

This clonotype occurred many times. This chain uses TRBV7-6 with TRBJ1-5; D unclear. CDR3 length: 14 residues. Looked up from germline, CDR1 is SGHVS and CDR2 is FNYEAQ. Trimming removed 2 bases from V and 2 bases from J, with 7 bases in between. The CDR3 coding sequence is TGTGCCAGCAGCTTATATCCCGGCAATCAGCCCCAGCATTTT. Its protein is CASSLYPGNQPQHF.

In this sample, this clonotype turned up many times. This rearrangement joins TRBV29-1 to TRBJ2-1; unclear D gene. V gave up 2 bases and J gave up 10 bases, with 12 bases separating them. The CDR3 sequence is 12 residues long. Germline loops: CDR1 SQVTM, CDR2 ANQGSEA. CDR3 DNA sequence: TGCAGCGTTGAATGGAGCGTGAACGAGCAGTTCTTC. Translation gives CSVEWSVNEQFF.

Ten or more counts support this clonotype. This chain joins TRBV28 and TRBJ2-7; 7 positions agree with TRBD1. The CDR3 is 14 residues long. CDR1 and CDR2 from the germline V gene are MDHEN and SYDVKM. V shed 3 bases and J 1 base; nucleotides not matched to a gene: 3. As DNA, the CDR3 is TGTGCCAGCAGTTTTGTGACAGGGTCCTACGAGCAGTACTTC. It is translated as CASSFVTGSYEQYF.

At least ten counts were recorded for this clonotype. The gene calls are TRBV24-1 and TRBJ2-1, with 7 bases that match TRBD2. The trim removed 0 bases at V and 7 bases at J, leaving 8 bases unmatched. This CDR3 region has 16 residues. Germline loops: CDR1 KGHDR, CDR2 SFDVKD. CDR3 bases: TGTGCCACCAGTGATTTGGACGGGGGGTGGGGTAATGAGCAGTTCTTC. This translates into CATSDLDGGWGNEQFF.

This clonotype was counted between two and nine times. The rearrangement links TRBV28 to TRBJ2-1; the D is unclear. Germline CDR1 reads MDHEN; CDR2 reads SYDVKM. This CDR3 comprises 19 residues. Trimming took off 8 bases at V and 4 bases at J, with 30 bases between the two ends. CDR3 protein: CASGWGKFLGLPKYNEQFF. CDR3 nucleotides: TGTGCCAGCGGGTGGGGAAAGTTTTTAGGGTTGCCCAAATACAATGAGCAGTTCTTC.

This clonotype occurred many times. The chain carries TRBV19 and TRBJ2-1, with D possibly being TRBD2 (6 bases). The CDR3 is 11 residues long. Germline V gene sequence: CDR1 LNHDA, CDR2 SQIVND (reference sequence). V lost 8 bases, J lost 9 bases, and 11 bases lay in between. The CDR3 coding sequence is TGTGCCAGTGGGGGAGGCAGTGAGCAGTTCTTC. Its translation: CASGGGSEQFF.

The chain recombines TRBV10-3 with TRBJ2-7; 9 positions match TRBD1. The CDR3 extends over 15 amino acids. Germline CDR1 is ENHRY and CDR2 is SYGVKD. Losses at the gene ends were 4 bases for V and 1 base for J; bases not matched to a gene: 5. The CDR3 protein is CAISGTGGPSYEQYF. The CDR3 nucleotides read TGTGCCATCAGTGGTACAGGGGGCCCGTCCTACGAGCAGTACTTC.

This clonotype was found many times. This chain uses TRBV27 with TRBJ2-7; 8 bases map to TRBD2. Germline V lookup: CDR1 MNHEY, CDR2 SMNVEV (reference sequence). J lost 2 bases, V lost 5 bases, and 17 bases had no gene match. The CDR3 is 18 residues long. CDR3 loop: CASSPRWESGRHTYEQYF. The CDR3 coding sequence is TGTGCCAGCAGTCCCCGTTGGGAGAGCGGGAGACACACCTACGAGCAGTACTTC.

This clonotype showed up just a few times. J is TRBJ1-2 and V is TRBV6-5; unclear D gene. There are 18 residues in the CDR3. V shed 0 bases and J shed 0 bases, with 17 bases lying between them. Germline CDR1 and CDR2: MNHEY and SVGAGI. The CDR3 coding sequence is TGTGCCAGCAGTTACTCGAAACCAGCGACCCTACCTAACTATGGCTACACCTTC. Protein sequence: CASSYSKPATLPNYGYTF.